This T cell receptor beta chain is drawn from a study of spatial heterogeneity in lung cancer (dated by TCRdb to the late 2010s). Concerning the study at large: More beta-chain than alpha-chain transcripts were consistently detected, likely reflecting higher beta-chain transcript abundance. In the raw uncorrected reads, each unique combination of TCR and UMI appeared on average more than ten times. In non-small cell lung cancer, the study made a quantitative comparison of TCR alpha and beta repertoires among multiple tumor regions, matched nontumor lung and blood. The study linked features of the TCR repertoire to counts of nonsynonymous mutations, which were determined by whole-exome sequencing of tumor tissue. At surgery, both alpha and beta chains were TCR-sequenced in around 240 tumor regions, approximately 64 matched nontumor lung samples and 56 PBMC samples. The investigation overall reported the following: Confirming at a functional level the hypothesis that regional TCRs recognize regional mutations was considered to require additional single-cell paired TCR alpha and beta sequencing. Ubiquitous expanded tumor TCRs were detected in blood more often at tumor resection than at routine follow-up.

This clonotype was found many times. Its antigen specificity is not known. No much larger clonotype is one base removed from it; base qualities were not supplied. The sample's time point, from its label and the paper: sample taken at primary tumor resection. Without any cell sorting, TCR sequencing was performed on whole RNA extracted either from tumor and nontumor lung tissue or from cryopreserved PBMC samples. Samples were obtained from over 70 patients with early-stage, untreated non-small cell lung cancer from the lung TRACERx cohort. Only patients for whom sufficient RNA was available from at least two tumor regions were selected for TCR sequencing. For CDR1 and CDR2, the germline V gene lists SNHLY and FYNNEI. V loses 6 bases at its end and J loses 6 bases; junction bases beyond the gene matches: 5. There are 13 amino acids in the CDR3, from cysteine to phenylalanine inclusive. The CDR3 DNA has 39 bases and is translated from base 1.

The method behind the library was 5' RACE. For sequencing, a NextSeq 500 was employed. The TCR library protocol attached a unique molecular identifier to each TCR cDNA molecule to allow correction of PCR and sequencing errors. As for the authors' bioinformatics: TCR identification, UMI-based error correction and CDR3 extraction were all carried out with Decombinator tools. Expanded TCRs were defined as those above a frequency of 2 per 1,000, corresponding to the top 1% of the tumor frequency distribution. Rényi diversity was computed with the R vegan package after subsampling each repertoire 100 times to 5,000 TCRs. To build CDR3 similarity networks, amino acid triplet string-kernel similarity was used, and CDR3s were connected when their pairwise similarity was above 0.82. Using fastp at Q25 and MiXCR, TCRdb reprocessed the public reads and kept productive beta chains. Each CDR3 protein appears once, grouped with its most common genes and DNA. These V and J calls rely on TCRdb rather than the paper's analysis. The sample records 45,000 to 65,000 distinct CDR3 sequences, around 7% of which are singletons. The ten most abundant clones make up around 2.6% of the sample.

The TCR sequence derives from a female donor with early-stage non-small cell lung cancer. The sequencing used PBMCs, collected at surgery. The chain couples TRBV2 to TRBJ2-1, with 7 junctional bases fitting TRBD2. The CDR3 reads CASSWGGRNEQFF. Read as DNA, the sequence is TGTGCCAGCAGCTGGGGAGGGCGCAATGAGCAGTTCTTC.